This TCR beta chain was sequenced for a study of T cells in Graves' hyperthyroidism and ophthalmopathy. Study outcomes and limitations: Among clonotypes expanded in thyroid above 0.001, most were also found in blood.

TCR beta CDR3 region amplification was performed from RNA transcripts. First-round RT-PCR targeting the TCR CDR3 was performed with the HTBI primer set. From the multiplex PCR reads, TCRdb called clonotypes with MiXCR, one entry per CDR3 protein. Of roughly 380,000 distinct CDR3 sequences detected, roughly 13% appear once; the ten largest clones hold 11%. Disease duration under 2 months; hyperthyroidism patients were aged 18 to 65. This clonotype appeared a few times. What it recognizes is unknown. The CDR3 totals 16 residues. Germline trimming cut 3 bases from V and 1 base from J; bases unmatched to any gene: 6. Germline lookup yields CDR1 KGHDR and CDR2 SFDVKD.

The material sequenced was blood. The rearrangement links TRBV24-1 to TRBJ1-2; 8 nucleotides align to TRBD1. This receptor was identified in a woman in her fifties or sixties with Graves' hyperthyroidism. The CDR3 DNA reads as TGTGCCACCAGTGATGGAGGACAGGGCCTTAACTATGGCTACACCTTC. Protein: CATSDGGQGLNYGYTF.